This record concerns one T cell receptor beta chain sequence. What it recognizes is unknown. From RNA, the CDR3 regions of TCR beta chains were amplified and sequenced. HTBI primers served in a first-round RT-PCR, which a second-round multiplex PCR followed. MiXCR, applied by TCRdb to the multiplex PCR reads, yields one record per CDR3 protein. The sample contains about 620,000 distinct CDR3 sequences, 22% of which appear only once. Trimming cost V 5 bases and J 6 bases, with 26 bases left between them. The CDR3 has 19 amino acids. Germline V gives CDR1 LGHDT, CDR2 YNNKEL (reference sequence). This sample stems from a study of Graves' ophthalmopathy and Graves' hyperthyroidism. Study-level findings and limits: With a specificity of 72.22% and a sensitivity of about 71%, the model predicted ophthalmopathy progression. The blood repertoire also included most expanded thyroid clonotypes above 0.001 frequency.

The sequencing sample was made of peripheral blood. The receptor was isolated from a young woman with stable Graves' hyperthyroidism. Some clones in this sample may be carry-over from other donors' samples. The chain is built from TRBV3-1 and TRBJ1-6, with D maybe TRBD1 (5 bases). The CDR3 sequence: CASSSRDSRSPNTNSPLHF. CDR3 coding DNA: TGTGCCAGCAGCAGCCGGGACTCCCGGTCGCCCAACACTAATTCACCCCTCCACTTT.